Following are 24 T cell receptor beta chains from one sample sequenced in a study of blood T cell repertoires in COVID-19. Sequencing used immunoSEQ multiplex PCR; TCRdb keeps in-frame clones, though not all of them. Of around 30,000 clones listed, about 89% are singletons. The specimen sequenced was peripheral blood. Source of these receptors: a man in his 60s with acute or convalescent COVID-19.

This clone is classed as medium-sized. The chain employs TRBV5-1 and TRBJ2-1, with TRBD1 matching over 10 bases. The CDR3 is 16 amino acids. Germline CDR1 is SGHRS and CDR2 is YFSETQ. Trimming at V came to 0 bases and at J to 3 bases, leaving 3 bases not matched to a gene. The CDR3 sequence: CASSLGQGANYNEQFF. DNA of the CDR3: TGCGCCAGCAGCTTGGGACAGGGGGCGAACTACAATGAGCAGTTCTTC.

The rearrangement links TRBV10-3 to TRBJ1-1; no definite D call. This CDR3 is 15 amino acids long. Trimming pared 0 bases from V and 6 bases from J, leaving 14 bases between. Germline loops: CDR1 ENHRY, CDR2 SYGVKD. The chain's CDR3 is CAISESTRSNAEAFF. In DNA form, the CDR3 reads TGTGCCATCAGTGAGTCTACACGAAGTAACGCTGAAGCTTTCTTT.

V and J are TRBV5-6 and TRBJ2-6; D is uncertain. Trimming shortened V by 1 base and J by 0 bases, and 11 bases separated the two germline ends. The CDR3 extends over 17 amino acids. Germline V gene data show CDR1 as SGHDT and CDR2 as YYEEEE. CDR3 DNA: TGTGCCAGCAGCTTGTGGCAGTCAAGCTCTGGGGCCAACGTCCTGACTTTC. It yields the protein CASSLWQSSSGANVLTF.

For the CDR3, the DNA is TGTGCCAGCAGTGGACGACAGGGCGGAGACGAAAAACTGTTTTTT. It yields the protein CASSGRQGGDEKLFF. This sequence joins TRBV28 and TRBJ1-4; 7 bases are a match to TRBD1. The CDR3 contains 15 residues. V was pared by 5 bases and J by 8 bases, with 11 bases of the junction left unmatched. Germline lookup yields CDR1 MDHEN and CDR2 SYDVKM. The full variable domain, completed using reference TRBV28 and TRBJ1-4, is DVKVTQSSRYLVKRTGEKVFLECVQDMDHENMFWYRQDPGLGLRLIYFSYDVKMKEKGDIPEGYSVSREKKERFSLILESASTNQTSMYLCASSGRQGGDEKLFFGSGTQLSVL.

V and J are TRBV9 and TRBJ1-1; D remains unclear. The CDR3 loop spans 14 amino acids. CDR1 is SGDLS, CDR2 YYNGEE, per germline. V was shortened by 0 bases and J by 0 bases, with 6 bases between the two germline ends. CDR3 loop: CASSVGQLNTEAFF. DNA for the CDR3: TGTGCCAGCAGCGTAGGTCAGTTGAACACTGAAGCTTTCTTT.

The CDR3 region is CASSFPGTSNEQFF. CDR3 DNA: TGTGCCAGCAGTTTCCCCGGGACTAGCAATGAGCAGTTCTTC. This chain joins TRBV27 and TRBJ2-1; 8 nucleotides line up with TRBD2. The CDR3 has 14 residues. Per the germline V gene, CDR1 is MNHEY and CDR2 is SMNVEV (reference sequence). V lost 3 bases to trimming and J lost 6 bases; unmatched junction nucleotides: 4.

The CDR3 loop reads CSVRVLAPVGDTQYF. The CDR3 region has the DNA TGCAGCGTTCGGGTACTAGCGCCTGTTGGGGATACGCAGTATTTT. The chain combines TRBV29-1 with TRBJ2-3; 7 bases are shared with TRBD2. CDR1 and CDR2 from the germline V gene are SQVTM and ANQGSEA. The CDR3 extends over 15 amino acids. J was trimmed by 6 bases and V by 5 bases; bases with no gene match: 14.

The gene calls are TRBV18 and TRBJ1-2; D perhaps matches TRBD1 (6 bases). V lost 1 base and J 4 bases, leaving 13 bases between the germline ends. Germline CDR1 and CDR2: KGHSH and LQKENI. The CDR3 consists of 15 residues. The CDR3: CASSPLDSDFYGYTF. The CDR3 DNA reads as TGTGCCAGCTCACCACTGGACAGTGACTTCTATGGCTACACCTTC.

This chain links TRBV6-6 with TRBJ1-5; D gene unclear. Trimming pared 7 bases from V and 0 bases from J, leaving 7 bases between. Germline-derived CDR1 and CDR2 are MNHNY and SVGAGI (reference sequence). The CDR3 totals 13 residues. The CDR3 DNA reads TGTGCCAGCAAATCTCTTAGCAATCAGCCCCAGCATTTT. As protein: CASKSLSNQPQHF.

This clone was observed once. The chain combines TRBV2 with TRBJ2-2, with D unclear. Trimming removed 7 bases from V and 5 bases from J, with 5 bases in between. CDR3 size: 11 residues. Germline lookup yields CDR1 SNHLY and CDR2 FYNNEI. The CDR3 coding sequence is TGTGCCAGCATACAGACCGGGGAGCTGTTTTTT. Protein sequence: CASIQTGELFF.

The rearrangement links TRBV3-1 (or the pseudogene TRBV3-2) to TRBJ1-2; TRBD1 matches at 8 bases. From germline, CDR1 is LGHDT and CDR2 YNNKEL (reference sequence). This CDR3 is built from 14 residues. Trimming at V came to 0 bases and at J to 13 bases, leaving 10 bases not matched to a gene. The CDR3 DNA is TGTGCCAGCAGCCAAGAAGGAGGGACAGGAGCCTTCACCTTC. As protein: CASSQEGGTGAFTF.

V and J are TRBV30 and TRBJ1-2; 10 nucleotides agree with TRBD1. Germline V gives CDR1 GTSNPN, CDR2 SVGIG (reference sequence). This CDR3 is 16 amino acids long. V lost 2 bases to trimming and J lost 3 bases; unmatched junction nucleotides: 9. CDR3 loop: CAWSFPTGGKDYGYTF. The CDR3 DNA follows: TGTGCCTGGAGTTTCCCGACAGGGGGCAAGGACTATGGCTACACCTTC.

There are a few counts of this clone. CDR3 coding DNA: TGTGCCAGCAGTGTTGCCGGAGCTAATTCACCCCTCCACTTT. The encoded protein is CASSVAGANSPLHF. The chain uses TRBV2 and TRBJ1-6; no definite D call. The V end was cut by 4 bases, the J end by 6 bases, with 10 bases between. Per the germline V gene, CDR1 is SNHLY and CDR2 is FYNNEI. The CDR3 runs 14 residues.

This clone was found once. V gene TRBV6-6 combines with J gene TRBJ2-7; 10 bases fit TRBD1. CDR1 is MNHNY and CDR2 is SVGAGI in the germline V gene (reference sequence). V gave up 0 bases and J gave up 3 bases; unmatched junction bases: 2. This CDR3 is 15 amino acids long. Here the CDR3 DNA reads TGTGCCAGCAGTTACTCGAGGACAGGGGGCTACGAGCAGTACTTC. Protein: CASSYSRTGGYEQYF.

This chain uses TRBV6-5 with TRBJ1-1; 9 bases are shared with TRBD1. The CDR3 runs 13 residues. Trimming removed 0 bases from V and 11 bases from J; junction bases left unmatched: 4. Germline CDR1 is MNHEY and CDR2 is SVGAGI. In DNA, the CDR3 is TGTGCCAGCAGTTACTCGAGACAGGGGGAGGCTTTCTTT. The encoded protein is CASSYSRQGEAFF.

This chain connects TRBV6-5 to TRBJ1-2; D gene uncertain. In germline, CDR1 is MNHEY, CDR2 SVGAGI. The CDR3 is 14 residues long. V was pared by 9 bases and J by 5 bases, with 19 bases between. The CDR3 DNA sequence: TGTGCCAGTCGAGTGAGAGGAGAGAGATATGGCTACACCTTC. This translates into CASRVRGERYGYTF.

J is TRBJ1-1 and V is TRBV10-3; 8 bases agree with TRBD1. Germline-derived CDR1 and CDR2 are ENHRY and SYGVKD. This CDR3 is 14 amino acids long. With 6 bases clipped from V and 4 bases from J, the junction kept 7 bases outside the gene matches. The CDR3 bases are TGTGCCATCAGCCTGGGACAGGAGAGCACTGAAGCTTTCTTT. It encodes CAISLGQESTEAFF.

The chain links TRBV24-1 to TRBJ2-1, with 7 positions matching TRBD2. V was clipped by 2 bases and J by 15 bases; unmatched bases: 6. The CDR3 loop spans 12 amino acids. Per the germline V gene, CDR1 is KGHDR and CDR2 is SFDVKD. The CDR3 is CATSDWGGFLFF. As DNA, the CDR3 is TGTGCCACCAGTGATTGGGGGGGGTTTCTGTTCTTC.

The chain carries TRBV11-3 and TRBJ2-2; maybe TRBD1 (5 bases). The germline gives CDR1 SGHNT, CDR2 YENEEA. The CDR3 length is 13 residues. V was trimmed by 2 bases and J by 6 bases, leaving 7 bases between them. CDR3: CASSLQGPGELFF. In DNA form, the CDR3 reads TGTGCCAGCAGCTTACAGGGCCCCGGGGAGCTGTTTTTT.

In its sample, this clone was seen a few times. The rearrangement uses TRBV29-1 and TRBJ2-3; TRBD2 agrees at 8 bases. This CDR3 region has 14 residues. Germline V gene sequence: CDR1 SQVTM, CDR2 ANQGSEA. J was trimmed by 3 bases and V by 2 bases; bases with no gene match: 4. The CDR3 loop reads CSVESAGGTDTQYF. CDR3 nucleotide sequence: TGCAGCGTTGAATCCGCGGGGGGAACAGATACGCAGTATTTT.

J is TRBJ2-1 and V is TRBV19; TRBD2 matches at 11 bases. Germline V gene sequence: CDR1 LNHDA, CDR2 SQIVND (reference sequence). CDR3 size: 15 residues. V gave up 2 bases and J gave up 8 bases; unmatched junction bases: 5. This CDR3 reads CASSITSGSTHEQFF. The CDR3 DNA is TGTGCCAGTAGTATAACTAGCGGGAGTACCCATGAGCAGTTCTTC.

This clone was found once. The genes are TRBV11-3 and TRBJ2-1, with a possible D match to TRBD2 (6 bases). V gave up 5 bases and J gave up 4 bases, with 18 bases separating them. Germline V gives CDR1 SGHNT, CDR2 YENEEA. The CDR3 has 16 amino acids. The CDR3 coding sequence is TGTGCCAGCAGCCCTCGCCGGAGCGCGGGATACAATGAGCAGTTCTTC. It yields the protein CASSPRRSAGYNEQFF.

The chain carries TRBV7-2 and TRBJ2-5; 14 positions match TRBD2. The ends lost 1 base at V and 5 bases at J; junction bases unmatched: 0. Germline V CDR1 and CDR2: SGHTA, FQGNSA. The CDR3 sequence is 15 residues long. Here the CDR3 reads CASSLGTSGRETQYF. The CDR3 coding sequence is TGTGCCAGCAGCTTAGGGACTAGCGGGAGGGAGACCCAGTACTTC.

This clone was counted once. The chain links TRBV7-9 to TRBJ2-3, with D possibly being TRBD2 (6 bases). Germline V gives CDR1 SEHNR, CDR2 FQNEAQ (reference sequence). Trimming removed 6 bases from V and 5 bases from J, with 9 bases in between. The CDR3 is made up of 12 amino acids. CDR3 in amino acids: CASSPGGDTQYF. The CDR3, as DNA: TGTGCCAGCAGTCCCGGGGGAGATACGCAGTATTTT.